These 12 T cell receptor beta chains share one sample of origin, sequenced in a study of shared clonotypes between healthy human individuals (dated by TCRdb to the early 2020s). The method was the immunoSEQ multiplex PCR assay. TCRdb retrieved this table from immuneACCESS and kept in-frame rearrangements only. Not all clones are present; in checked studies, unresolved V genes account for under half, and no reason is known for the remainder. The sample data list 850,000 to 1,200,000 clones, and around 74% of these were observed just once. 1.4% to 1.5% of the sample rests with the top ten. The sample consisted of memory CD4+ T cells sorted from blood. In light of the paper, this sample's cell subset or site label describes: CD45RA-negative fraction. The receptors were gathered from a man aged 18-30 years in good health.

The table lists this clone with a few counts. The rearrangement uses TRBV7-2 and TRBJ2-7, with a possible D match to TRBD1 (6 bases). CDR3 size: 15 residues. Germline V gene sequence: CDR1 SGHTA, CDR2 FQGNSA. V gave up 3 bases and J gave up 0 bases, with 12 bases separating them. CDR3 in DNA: TGTGCCAGCAGCTTGTTTTTCAGGGGCTCCTACGAGCAGTACTTC. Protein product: CASSLFFRGSYEQYF.

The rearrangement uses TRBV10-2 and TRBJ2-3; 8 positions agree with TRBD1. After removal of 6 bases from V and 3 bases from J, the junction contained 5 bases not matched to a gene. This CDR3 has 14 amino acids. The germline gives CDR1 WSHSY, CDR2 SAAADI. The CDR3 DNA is TGCGCCAGCAGAGACCAGGGGGCAACAGATACGCAGTATTTT. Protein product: CASRDQGATDTQYF.

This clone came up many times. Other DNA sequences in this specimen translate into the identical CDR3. CDR3 sequence: CASSLVAGGTDTQYF. The DNA for the CDR3 is TGTGCCAGCAGCTTGGTAGCGGGGGGGACAGATACGCAGTATTTT. The genes are TRBV5-6 and TRBJ2-3; TRBD2 aligns across 11 bases. Germline V gene sequence: CDR1 SGHDT, CDR2 YYEEEE. The V gene end was trimmed by 0 bases and the J gene end by 3 bases; junction bases not matched to a gene: 0. The CDR3 is made up of 15 amino acids.

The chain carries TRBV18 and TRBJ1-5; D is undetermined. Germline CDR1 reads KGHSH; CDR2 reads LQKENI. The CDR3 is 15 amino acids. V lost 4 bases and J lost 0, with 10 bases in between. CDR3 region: CASSREGRSNQPQHF. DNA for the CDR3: TGTGCCAGCTCACGGGAGGGCCGTAGCAATCAGCCCCAGCATTTT.

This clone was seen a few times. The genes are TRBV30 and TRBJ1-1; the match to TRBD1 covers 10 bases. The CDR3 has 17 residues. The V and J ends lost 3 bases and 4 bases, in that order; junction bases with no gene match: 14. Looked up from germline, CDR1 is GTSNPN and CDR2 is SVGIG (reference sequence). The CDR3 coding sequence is TGTGCCTGGAGAGACAGGGGGCGCGGGTTTTCGGGCACTGAAGCTTTCTTT. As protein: CAWRDRGRGFSGTEAFF.

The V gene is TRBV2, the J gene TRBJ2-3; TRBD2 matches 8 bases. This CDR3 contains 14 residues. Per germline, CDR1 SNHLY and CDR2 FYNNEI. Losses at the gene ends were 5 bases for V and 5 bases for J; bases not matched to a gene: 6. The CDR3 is CASSSIAGRDTQYF. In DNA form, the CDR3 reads TGTGCCAGCAGTTCCATAGCGGGACGAGATACGCAGTATTTT.

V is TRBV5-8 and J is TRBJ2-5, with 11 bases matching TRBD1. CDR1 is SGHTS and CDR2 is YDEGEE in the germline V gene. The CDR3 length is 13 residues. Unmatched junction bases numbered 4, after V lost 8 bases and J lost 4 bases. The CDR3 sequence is CASGQGAGETQYF. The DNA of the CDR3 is TGTGCCAGTGGACAGGGGGCAGGAGAGACCCAGTACTTC. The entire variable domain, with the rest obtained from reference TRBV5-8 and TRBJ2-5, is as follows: EAGVTQSPTHLIKTRGQQATLRCSPISGHTSVYWYQQALGLGLQFLLWYDEGEERNRGNFPPRFSGRQFPNYSSELNVNALELEDSALYLCASGQGAGETQYFGPGTRLLVL.

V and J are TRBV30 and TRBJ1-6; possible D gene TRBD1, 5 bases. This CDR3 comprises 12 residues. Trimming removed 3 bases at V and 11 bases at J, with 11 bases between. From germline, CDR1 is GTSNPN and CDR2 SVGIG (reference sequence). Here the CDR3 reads CAWSSDSPPLHF. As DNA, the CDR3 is TGTGCCTGGAGCTCCGACAGCCCACCCCTCCACTTT.

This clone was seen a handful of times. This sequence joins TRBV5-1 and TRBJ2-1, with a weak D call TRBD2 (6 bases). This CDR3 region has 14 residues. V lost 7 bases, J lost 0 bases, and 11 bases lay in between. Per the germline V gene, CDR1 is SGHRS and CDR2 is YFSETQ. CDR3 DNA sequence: TGCGCCAGCCACGAGACTAGCTCCTACAATGAGCAGTTCTTC. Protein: CASHETSSYNEQFF.

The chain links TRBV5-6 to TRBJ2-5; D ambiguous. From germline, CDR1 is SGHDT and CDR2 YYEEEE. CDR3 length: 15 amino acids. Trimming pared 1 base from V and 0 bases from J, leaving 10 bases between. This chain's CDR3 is CASSLLYRNQETQYF. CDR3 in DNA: TGTGCCAGCAGCTTGCTATATCGGAACCAAGAGACCCAGTACTTC.

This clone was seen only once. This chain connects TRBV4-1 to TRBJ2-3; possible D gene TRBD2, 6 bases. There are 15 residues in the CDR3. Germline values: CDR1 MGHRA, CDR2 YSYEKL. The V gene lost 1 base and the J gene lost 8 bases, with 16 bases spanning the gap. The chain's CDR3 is CASSQGGPGVGTQYF. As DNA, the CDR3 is TGCGCCAGCAGCCAAGGAGGGCCGGGAGTAGGTACGCAGTATTTT.

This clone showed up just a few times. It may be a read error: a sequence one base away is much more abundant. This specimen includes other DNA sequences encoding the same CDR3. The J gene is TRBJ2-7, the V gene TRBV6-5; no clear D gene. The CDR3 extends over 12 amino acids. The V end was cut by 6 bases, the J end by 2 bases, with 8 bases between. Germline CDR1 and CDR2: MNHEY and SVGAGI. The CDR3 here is CASSLDTYEQYF. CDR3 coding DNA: TGTGCCAGCAGCTTAGACACCTACGAGCAGTACTTC.